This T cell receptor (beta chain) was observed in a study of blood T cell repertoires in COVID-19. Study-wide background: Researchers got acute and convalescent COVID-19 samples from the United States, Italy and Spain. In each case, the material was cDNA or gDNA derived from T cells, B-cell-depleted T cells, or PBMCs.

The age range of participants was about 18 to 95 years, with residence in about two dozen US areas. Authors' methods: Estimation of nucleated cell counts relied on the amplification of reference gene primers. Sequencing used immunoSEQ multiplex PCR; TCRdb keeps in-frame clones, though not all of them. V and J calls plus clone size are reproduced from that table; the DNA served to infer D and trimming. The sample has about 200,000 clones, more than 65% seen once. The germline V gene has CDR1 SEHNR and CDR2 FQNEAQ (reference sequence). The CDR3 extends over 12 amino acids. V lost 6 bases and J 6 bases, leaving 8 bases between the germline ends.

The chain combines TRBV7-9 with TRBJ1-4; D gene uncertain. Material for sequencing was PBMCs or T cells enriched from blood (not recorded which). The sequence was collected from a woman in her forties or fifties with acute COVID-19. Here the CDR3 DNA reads TGTGCCAGCAGTTTTTCAGATGAAAAACTGTTTTTT. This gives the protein CASSFSDEKLFF.